What follows are 31 T cell receptor beta chains derived from one specimen sequenced in a study of Ad26.COV2.S vaccination and SARS-CoV-2 variants. Stated treatment: about 20 received Ad26.COV2.S at low or high dose, single or two shots; about 5 received placebo; per-sample allocation not given. Specimens were obtained on day 63 following the first vaccine or placebo injection. The data were produced by immunoSEQ multiplex PCR, yet TCRdb's version contains in-frame clones alone and is incomplete. In the table there are over 400,000 clones, 92% of which are singletons. Sequenced material: peripheral blood, taken in a trial of Ad26.COV2.S vaccine versus placebo. The receptors were gathered from a person between 18 and 65 years old who received the Ad26.COV2.S COVID-19 vaccine or a placebo.

This chain uses TRBV2 with TRBJ2-3, with a weak D call TRBD2 (5 bases). V lost 5 bases to trimming and J lost 3 bases, with 15 bases between them. The CDR3 is 15 amino acids. CDR1 and CDR2 (germline): SNHLY, FYNNEI. DNA of the CDR3: TGTGCCAGCAGTTTGGTAGGCGGGCCGACAGATACGCAGTATTTT. Encoded protein: CASSLVGGPTDTQYF. Full variable domain (remainder filled in from reference TRBV2 and TRBJ2-3): EPEVTQTPSHQVTQMGQEVILRCVPISNHLYFYWYRQILGQKVEFLVSFYNNEISEKSEIFDDQFSVERPDGSNFTLKIRSTKLEDSAMYFCASSLVGGPTDTQYFGPGTRLTVL.

The chain combines TRBV4-1 with TRBJ2-5; D unclear. This CDR3 has 12 residues. Germline lookup yields CDR1 MGHRA and CDR2 YSYEKL. Trimming pared 0 bases from V and 5 bases from J, leaving 4 bases between. The CDR3 nucleotides read TGCGCCAGCAGCCAAGACTGGGAGACCCAGTACTTC. Protein sequence: CASSQDWETQYF.

The rearrangement uses TRBV19 and TRBJ2-7; 7 nucleotides match TRBD1. The CDR3 runs 17 residues. Germline V gene lookup returns CDR1 LNHDA and CDR2 SQIVND (reference sequence). J gave up 1 base and V 5 bases, and 14 bases lay outside the gene matches. CDR3 nucleotide sequence: TGTGCCAGTAGTCCCGTCGCTGCCGGGACAGCATCCTACGAGCAGTACTTC. This codes for CASSPVAAGTASYEQYF.

The chain employs TRBV6-5 and TRBJ2-3, with a weak D call TRBD2 (5 bases). Trimming left V 6 bases short and J 0 bases short, with 13 bases between. The CDR3 length is 15 residues. Germline V lookup: CDR1 MNHEY, CDR2 SVGAGI. For the CDR3, the DNA is TGTGCCAGCAGCCGACTGGGCGGGAGCACAGATACGCAGTATTTT. Its translation: CASSRLGGSTDTQYF.

The chain is built from TRBV7-2 and TRBJ1-6, with TRBD1 matching 9 bases. Germline CDR1 SGHTA, CDR2 FQGNSA. The J segment lost 6 bases and the V segment lost 4 bases, leaving 7 bases of the junction unmatched. The CDR3 has 16 amino acids. Here the CDR3 DNA reads TGTGCCAGCAGCTATGGGAGGGGACAGGGTAATTCACCCCTCCACTTT. This translates into CASSYGRGQGNSPLHF.

CDR3 bases: TGTGCCAGCAGTTTAGTGGGTGGTCAGCCCCAGCATTTT. It specifies CASSLVGGQPQHF. The J gene is TRBJ1-5, the V gene TRBV28; D is unclear. This CDR3 comprises 13 residues. V lost 2 bases and J 6 bases, leaving 8 bases between the germline ends. CDR1 MDHEN and CDR2 SYDVKM come from the germline V gene. Supplemented by reference TRBV28 and TRBJ1-5, the full variable domain reads DVKVTQSSRYLVKRTGEKVFLECVQDMDHENMFWYRQDPGLGLRLIYFSYDVKMKEKGDIPEGYSVSREKKERFSLILESASTNQTSMYLCASSLVGGQPQHFGDGTRLSIL.

This chain links TRBV7-2 with TRBJ1-2; perhaps TRBD1 as D (5 bases). The V gene's germline CDR1 is SGHTA and CDR2 FQGNSA. This CDR3 has 14 amino acids. The V gene lost 2 bases and the J gene lost 2 bases, with 9 bases spanning the gap. The CDR3 DNA sequence: TGTGCCAGCAGCTTAAAGGGGTCGAACTATGGCTACACCTTC. Its translation is CASSLKGSNYGYTF.

This chain links TRBV11-2 with TRBJ2-1; TRBD2 matches 12 bases. The CDR3 is 16 amino acids. Germline CDR1 reads SGHAT; CDR2 reads FQNNGV. V dropped 3 bases and J dropped 10; count of bases not matched to a gene: 10. CDR3 residues: CASSLRSSGGASEQFF. CDR3 DNA: TGTGCCAGCAGCTTGCGTTCTAGCGGGGGGGCCAGCGAGCAGTTCTTC.

The chain couples TRBV7-2 to TRBJ2-7; D possibly matches TRBD1 or TRBD2 (5 bases each). CDR1 is SGHTA and CDR2 is FQGNSA in the germline V gene. Trimming took 6 bases from V and 5 from J, leaving 14 bases between them. This CDR3 region has 13 residues. This chain's CDR3 is CASRPGDGNEQYF. The CDR3 nucleotides read TGTGCCAGCAGGCCCGGGGACGGAAACGAGCAGTACTTC.

This clone is a singleton in its sample. This chain uses TRBV19 with TRBJ1-2, with unresolved D. The CDR3 is 13 amino acids. V lost 11 bases, J lost 4 bases, and 17 bases lay in between. Per the germline V gene, CDR1 is LNHDA and CDR2 is SQIVND (reference sequence). The CDR3 loop reads CASKTGGRYGYTF. CDR3 in DNA: TGTGCCTCCAAGACGGGCGGACGCTATGGCTACACCTTC.

Here the CDR3 DNA reads TGTGCCAGCAGTTACTCAAGGGTGGGCATGAACACTGAAGCTTTCTTT. The encoded protein is CASSYSRVGMNTEAFF. The chain has TRBV6-6 and TRBJ1-1; D ambiguous. The V and J ends lost 0 bases and 0 bases respectively, with 11 bases between them. Germline lookup yields CDR1 MNHNY and CDR2 SVGAGI (reference sequence). The CDR3 spans 16 residues.

This clone was counted between two and nine times. This chain uses TRBV7-9 with TRBJ2-7; 11 positions match TRBD2. The germline V gene has CDR1 SEHNR and CDR2 FQNEAQ (reference sequence). Losses at the gene ends were 5 bases for V and 2 bases for J; bases not matched to a gene: 8. The CDR3 contains 16 residues. In DNA form, the CDR3 reads TGTGCCAGCAGCCCGCCGACTAGCGGGACAGCCTACGAGCAGTACTTC. Translated: CASSPPTSGTAYEQYF.

This chain connects TRBV7-2 to TRBJ1-2; D is unclear. Germline lookup yields CDR1 SGHTA and CDR2 FQGNSA. The V and J ends lost 10 bases and 6 bases respectively, with 18 bases between them. The CDR3 has 13 residues. Here the CDR3 reads CAIRRAPGHGYTF. The CDR3 nucleotides read TGTGCCATTAGACGGGCACCTGGCCATGGCTACACCTTC.

The chain has TRBV6-6 and TRBJ1-2, with 12 bases lining up with TRBD1. Germline V gene lookup returns CDR1 MNHNY and CDR2 SVGAGI (reference sequence). This CDR3 is built from 17 residues. The V segment lost 5 bases and the J segment 3 bases; nucleotides outside the gene matches: 10. Written as DNA, the CDR3 is TGTGCCAGCAGTCCAGGGACAGGGGGCTCCGTCCACTATGGCTACACCTTC. As protein: CASSPGTGGSVHYGYTF.

The rearrangement links TRBV13 to TRBJ1-3, with 7 nucleotides matching TRBD1. Germline V gene data show CDR1 as PRHDT and CDR2 as FYEKMQ (reference sequence). CDR3 length equals 12 residues. The ends lost 5 bases at V and 10 bases at J; junction bases unmatched: 5. The CDR3 DNA follows: TGTGCCAGCAGCCCGCCAGGGGGGACCATATATTTT. It codes for CASSPPGGTIYF.

This chain joins TRBV3-1 (or the pseudogene TRBV3-2) and TRBJ2-5; no definite D call. With 4 bases removed from V and 4 bases from J, the gap between germline ends came to 13 bases. This CDR3 comprises 14 residues. Germline CDR1 is LGHDT and CDR2 is YNNKEL (reference sequence). The CDR3 sequence: CASSPVLLSETQYF. The CDR3 DNA reads as TGTGCCAGCAGCCCGGTCTTACTCTCAGAGACCCAGTACTTC.

In its sample, this clone was seen a few times. J is TRBJ1-1 and V is TRBV9; no clear D. This CDR3 spans 13 amino acids. Germline CDR1 reads SGDLS; CDR2 reads YYNGEE. V was cut by 0 bases and J by 3 bases, with 6 bases left in between. CDR3 bases: TGTGCCAGCAGCGTAGACAGTGACACTGAAGCTTTCTTT. Encoded protein: CASSVDSDTEAFF.

This clone was detected once. The CDR3 sequence: CASRRLTGGLDTQYF. The CDR3, as DNA: TGTGCCAGCAGACGACTGACGGGGGGGTTAGATACGCAGTATTTT. The V call is TRBV6-5, the J call TRBJ2-3; 8 nucleotides match TRBD2. Germline CDR1 MNHEY, CDR2 SVGAGI. The CDR3 runs 15 residues. V trimming: 6 bases; J trimming: 5 bases; junction bases outside the gene matches: 10.

The chain recombines TRBV5-1 with TRBJ1-1; no reliable D call. Trimming took off 4 bases at V and 2 bases at J, with 12 bases between the two ends. CDR1 is SGHRS, CDR2 YFSETQ, per germline. The CDR3 spans 14 residues. CDR3 sequence (DNA): TGCGCCAGCAGCCTTTCTCCTGCCAACACTGAAGCTTTCTTT. This codes for CASSLSPANTEAFF. Full variable domain (outside the CDR3, taken from reference TRBV5-1 and TRBJ1-1): KAGVTQTPRYLIKTRGQQVTLSCSPISGHRSVSWYQQTPGQGLQFLFEYFSETQRNKGNFPGRFSGRQFSNSRSEMNVSTLELGDSALYLCASSLSPANTEAFFGQGTRLTVV.

V usage is TRBV11-2 and J usage is TRBJ2-7; D could derive from TRBD1 or TRBD2 (5 bases each). The CDR3 is 14 residues long. V was shortened by 4 bases and J by 0 bases, with 10 bases between the two germline ends. The V gene's germline CDR1 is SGHAT and CDR2 FQNNGV. The CDR3 here is CASSWGPFSYEQYF. The CDR3 DNA reads as TGTGCCAGCAGCTGGGGACCTTTCTCCTACGAGCAGTACTTC.

The chain is built from TRBV7-2 and TRBJ1-1; D is perhaps TRBD1 (6 bases). There are 14 residues in the CDR3. Looked up from germline, CDR1 is SGHTA and CDR2 is FQGNSA. V was clipped by 2 bases and J by 0 bases, with 7 bases between them. In DNA form, the CDR3 reads TGTGCCAGCAGCTTACGGACAGTGAACACTGAAGCTTTCTTT. Its protein is CASSLRTVNTEAFF. Looking up the rest from reference TRBV7-2 and TRBJ1-1 gives the full variable domain: GAGVSQSPSNKVTEKGKDVELRCDPISGHTALYWYRQSLGQGLEFLIYFQGNSAPDKSGLPSDRFSAERTGGSVSTLTIQRTQQEDSAVYLCASSLRTVNTEAFFGQGTRLTVV.

The gene calls are TRBV6-5 and TRBJ1-3; D is unclear. Deletions cut 6 bases from V and 0 bases from J, with 12 bases between. This CDR3 spans 15 amino acids. The germline gives CDR1 MNHEY, CDR2 SVGAGI. The CDR3 bases are TGTGCCAGCAGCCTGGACGGTATCTCTGGAAACACCATATATTTT. It codes for CASSLDGISGNTIYF.

This chain uses TRBV11-2 with TRBJ1-6; D uncertain. CDR3 length: 14 amino acids. Trimming removed 1 base from V and 7 bases from J, with 8 bases in between. CDR1 is SGHAT, CDR2 FQNNGV, per germline. CDR3 sequence: CASSLVPTNSPLHF. CDR3 coding DNA: TGTGCCAGCAGCTTAGTCCCTACGAATTCACCCCTCCACTTT.

The chain has TRBV7-7 and TRBJ2-2, with 9 positions matching TRBD1. There are 15 residues in the CDR3. CDR1 is SSHAT and CDR2 is FNYEAQ in the germline V gene (reference sequence). V shed 4 bases, J shed 1 base, and the junction held 1 base outside the gene matches. The CDR3 region is CASSSGQGNTGELFF. The CDR3 coding sequence is TGTGCCAGCAGCTCGGGACAGGGGAACACCGGGGAGCTGTTTTTT.

The J gene is TRBJ1-2, the V gene TRBV29-1, with 8 bases that match TRBD1. Germline CDR1 and CDR2: SQVTM and ANQGSEA. This CDR3 is 17 amino acids long. The V gene end was trimmed by 4 bases and the J gene end by 6 bases; junction bases not matched to a gene: 19. The CDR3 spells CSVGGWGQAPGADGYTF. Here the CDR3 DNA reads TGCAGCGTTGGTGGATGGGGACAGGCCCCTGGGGCTGATGGCTACACCTTC.

This rearrangement joins TRBV30 to TRBJ2-1; either TRBD1 or TRBD2 may supply D (5 bases each). CDR1 GTSNPN and CDR2 SVGIG come from the germline V gene (reference sequence). This CDR3 is built from 12 residues. The ends were cut back, 7 bases at V and 13 bases at J, with 20 bases in the middle. The DNA for the CDR3 is TGTGCCTACCAGTCACCGGGACGTGCTCAGTTCTTC. Its translation: CAYQSPGRAQFF.

The gene calls are TRBV7-9 and TRBJ1-2; 9 bases agree with TRBD1. Germline V CDR1 and CDR2: SEHNR, FQNEAQ (reference sequence). With V trimmed by 3 bases and J by 7 bases, 6 bases remained unmatched. This CDR3 spans 14 amino acids. The CDR3 loop is CASSLGQGIGGYTF. The DNA for the CDR3 is TGTGCCAGCAGCTTGGGACAGGGAATCGGTGGCTACACCTTC.

The J gene is TRBJ2-7, the V gene TRBV10-2; a weak D match, TRBD1 (6 bases). This CDR3 is built from 14 residues. CDR1 WSHSY and CDR2 SAAADI come from the germline V gene. Trimming pared 5 bases from V and 3 bases from J, leaving 14 bases between. The CDR3 here is CASSQGGFGYEQYF. The CDR3 DNA reads as TGCGCCAGCAGTCAAGGGGGATTCGGCTACGAGCAGTACTTC.

The chain carries TRBV18 and TRBJ2-1, with a weak D call TRBD2 (5 bases). CDR1 is KGHSH and CDR2 is LQKENI in the germline V gene. V gave up 1 base and J gave up 7 bases, with 11 bases separating them. The CDR3 consists of 14 residues. The chain's CDR3 is CASSPRERLNEQFF. The CDR3 DNA sequence: TGTGCCAGCTCACCACGGGAGCGTTTGAATGAGCAGTTCTTC.

The genes are TRBV5-5 and TRBJ2-5, with TRBD2 matching over 16 bases. This CDR3 comprises 20 residues. The germline V gene encodes CDR1 SGHKS and CDR2 YYEKEE (reference sequence). The V and J ends lost 4 bases and 1 base, in that order; junction bases with no gene match: 13. DNA of the CDR3: TGTGCCAGCAGCCTCAAACCCGGGACTAGCGGGGGGGCCGGCCAAGAGACCCAGTACTTC. Translating it yields CASSLKPGTSGGAGQETQYF.

This clone was picked up one time. CDR3 DNA: TGTGCCAGCAGGAGGGGGCCTGGAAACACCATATATTTT. It specifies CASRRGPGNTIYF. V gene TRBV6-5 combines with J gene TRBJ1-3; 7 bases fit TRBD1. The germline CDR1 and CDR2 sequences are MNHEY and SVGAGI. V was clipped by 6 bases and J by 2 bases; unmatched bases: 1. The CDR3 is 13 residues long.